A selection of T cell receptor beta chains follows, all from one sample in a study of identical twins. A single record per CDR3 protein comes from TCRdb applying MiXCR to the 5' RACE reads. The sample holds approximately 620,000 distinct CDR3 sequences; 8% to 9% are singletons and the top ten take 0.85% to 1%. These data also featured in a second study, about yellow fever vaccine responses in identical twins.

The sequenced material came from PBMCs. The receptors derive from a woman between 18 and 30 years old in good health. Each CDR3 is given with its conserved first and last residue. A D gene is named only where the DNA matches it firmly. Size tells how often a clone was seen (once, few, many) or the class of an expanded clone, and some rows leave it out.

>TRBJ1-2|few|TRBV19|.
CASKLEGIPFYGYTF
TGTGCCAGTAAACTCGAGGGGATTCCCTTCTATGGCTACACCTTC
>TRBJ2-3|few|TRBV7-2|.
CASSLRPPGTATDTQYF
TGTGCCAGCAGCTTACGCCCCCCCGGGACCGCTACAGATACGCAGTATTTT
>TRBJ2-7|few|TRBV5-1|TRBD1
CASSPNPGQVAYEQYF
TGCGCCAGCAGCCCCAACCCGGGACAGGTCGCCTACGAGCAGTACTTC
>TRBJ2-7|few|TRBV28|TRBD2
CASSLGGGYSEQYF
TGTGCCAGCAGTTTAGGGGGGGGGTACTCTGAGCAGTACTTC
>TRBJ1-6|.|TRBV6-5|.
CASSYETGRINSPLHF
TGTGCCAGCAGTTACGAGACGGGGAGGATTAATTCACCCCTCCACTTT
>TRBJ2-3|many|TRBV7-9|.
CASSQGAGGPDTQYF
TGTGCCAGCAGCCAGGGGGCGGGAGGGCCAGATACGCAGTATTTT
>TRBJ2-7|few|TRBV12-3/TRBV12-4|.
CASSITGTEQYF
TGTGCCAGCAGTATTACAGGGACCGAGCAGTACTTC
>TRBJ2-7|few|TRBV7-2|TRBD1
CASSKDRDIYEQYF
TGTGCCAGCAGCAAGGACAGGGACATCTACGAGCAGTACTTC
>TRBJ2-2|.|TRBV19|.
CASTPWRTNTGELFF
TGTGCCAGTACCCCTTGGAGAACCAATACCGGGGAGCTGTTTTTT
>TRBJ2-1|few|TRBV29-1|.
CSVATGGSYNEQFF
TGCAGCGTTGCGACGGGTGGCTCCTACAATGAGCAGTTCTTC
>TRBJ2-1|many|TRBV24-1|.
CATSDSGAWGEQFF
TGTGCCACCAGTGATTCAGGGGCTTGGGGAGAGCAGTTCTTC
>TRBJ2-5|.|TRBV5-1|TRBD1
CASSVTGGRETQYF
TGCGCCAGCAGCGTAACAGGGGGCCGGGAGACCCAGTACTTC
>TRBJ2-3|few|TRBV20-1|.
CSARTRGATDTQYF
TGCAGTGCTAGGACCCGGGGGGCCACAGATACGCAGTATTTT
>TRBJ2-2|.|TRBV4-3|TRBD2
CASSQGNRYSGSNTGELFF
TGCGCCAGCAGCCAAGGGAATAGATATAGCGGGAGCAACACCGGGGAGCTGTTTTTT
>TRBJ1-5|many|TRBV12-3/TRBV12-4|.
CASRPGGERQPQHF
TGTGCCAGCAGGCCCGGGGGGGAGAGGCAGCCCCAGCATTTT
>TRBJ2-2|few|TRBV12-3/TRBV12-4|TRBD2
CASSSGTSGNTGELFF
TGTGCCAGCAGCTCCGGGACTAGCGGGAACACCGGGGAGCTGTTTTTT
>TRBJ1-5|few|TRBV2|TRBD1
CASSRLTGPNQPQHF
TGTGCCAGCAGTAGGTTGACAGGGCCTAATCAGCCCCAGCATTTT
>TRBJ2-3|.|TRBV15|TRBD1
CATSRDPGQGPDTQYF
TGTGCCACCAGCAGAGATCCGGGACAGGGACCAGATACGCAGTATTTT
>TRBJ2-2|many|TRBV3-1|.
CASSQGFGELFF
TGTGCCAGCAGCCAAGGCTTCGGGGAGCTGTTTTTT
>TRBJ2-7|few|TRBV5-1|.
CASSLEGWEQYF
TGCGCCAGCAGCTTGGAGGGTTGGGAGCAGTACTTC
>TRBJ1-2|many|TRBV5-1|TRBD1
CASSQQTGGLDGYTF
TGCGCCAGCAGCCAGCAGACAGGGGGCCTAGATGGCTACACCTTC
>TRBJ2-3|many|TRBV6-5|.
CASSYERSYTDTQYF
TGTGCCAGCAGTTATGAGCGCAGCTACACAGATACGCAGTATTTT
>TRBJ2-3|few|TRBV7-9|.
CASSIQLGVRGTQYF
TGTGCCAGCAGCATACAGTTGGGGGTGCGTGGCACGCAGTATTTT
>TRBJ2-1|few|TRBV7-9|TRBD2
CATSGGNNEQFF
TGTGCCACTAGCGGGGGCAACAATGAGCAGTTCTTC
>TRBJ2-5|few|TRBV5-1|.
CASSPGGGTQETQYF
TGCGCCAGCAGCCCAGGGGGAGGTACCCAAGAGACCCAGTACTTC
>TRBJ2-2|few|TRBV5-1|TRBD1
CASSPTGTGVTGELFF
TGCGCCAGCAGCCCCACCGGGACAGGGGTCACCGGGGAGCTGTTTTTT
>TRBJ2-7|.|TRBV29-1|.
CSVEGTSLGAIDEQYF
TGCAGCGTTGAAGGCACCTCGCTGGGGGCTATCGACGAGCAGTACTTC
>TRBJ2-6|.|TRBV6-2/TRBV6-3|.
CASSYATSSEAVSGANVLTF
TGTGCCAGCAGTTACGCTACAAGTTCAGAGGCAGTCTCTGGGGCCAACGTCCTGACTTTC
>TRBJ2-5|few|TRBV15|TRBD2
CATSNRLAGGGETQYF
TGTGCCACCAGCAACCGACTAGCGGGAGGTGGGGAGACCCAGTACTTC
>TRBJ2-1|.|TRBV7-3|TRBD1
CASSLTTGGRQFF
TGTGCCAGCAGCTTGACTACAGGGGGCCGACAGTTCTTC
>TRBJ1-3|many|TRBV12-3/TRBV12-4|.
CATENFSGNTIYF
TGTGCCACCGAGAATTTCTCTGGAAACACCATATATTTT